This T cell receptor (beta chain) was documented in a study of blood T cell repertoires in COVID-19. Turning to the study itself: Samples came from the United States, Italy and Spain, spanning acute and convalescent COVID-19.

Study processing details: Amplification with reference gene primers provided the estimates of nucleated cell counts. Here immunoSEQ multiplex PCR was the method, and the copy in TCRdb shows in-frame clones only, minus some. V, J and clone size are those of that table, while D and trimming were read from the DNA. This sample carries some 200,000 clones, approximately 87% of them seen once, and the ten largest clones take about 0.81%. Germline V gene sequence: CDR1 KGHDR, CDR2 SFDVKD. The CDR3 runs 13 residues. The rearrangement uses TRBV24-1 and TRBJ2-3; TRBD1 might be the D (6 bases). The specimen was peripheral blood. This clonotype was sampled from an older woman with acute or convalescent COVID-19. The CDR3 DNA reads TGTTCAATCGGGGCAGGGGGCACAGATACGCAGTATTTT. It codes for CSIGAGGTDTQYF.